This T cell receptor (beta chain) was obtained from a study of blood T cell repertoires in COVID-19. The overall study: PBMCs, B-cell-depleted T cells, or T cells provided the cDNA or gDNA that made up the material.

The CDR3 runs 19 residues. The germline gives CDR1 MDHEN, CDR2 SYDVKM. Source study methods: Nucleated cell counts were estimated from reference gene primer amplification. The method was immunoSEQ multiplex PCR; TCRdb's version includes in-frame clones alone and lacks a portion of them. For V, J and clone size, that table is used; D and trimming come from the DNA. The sample has 95,000 to 100,000 clones, about 90% seen once. Remarks on this clone: One junction end does not reproduce the germline sequence, and a read error may be involved.

The sample comprised peripheral blood. V gene TRBV28 combines with J gene TRBJ2-7; 14 bases fit TRBD2. The clonotype originates from a young woman with acute or convalescent COVID-19. CDR3 in DNA: TGTGCCAGCAGTTTGAGGAGGGGGACTAGCGGGGGTACGGTATACGGGCAGTACTTC. Translating gives CASSLRRGTSGGTVYGQYF. The complete variable domain, with remaining parts taken from reference TRBV28 and TRBJ2-7, reads DVKVTQSSRYLVKRTGEKVFLECVQDMDHENMFWYRQDPGLGLRLIYFSYDVKMKEKGDIPEGYSVSREKKERFSLILESASTNQTSMYLCASSLRRGTSGGTVYGQYFGPGTRLTVT.